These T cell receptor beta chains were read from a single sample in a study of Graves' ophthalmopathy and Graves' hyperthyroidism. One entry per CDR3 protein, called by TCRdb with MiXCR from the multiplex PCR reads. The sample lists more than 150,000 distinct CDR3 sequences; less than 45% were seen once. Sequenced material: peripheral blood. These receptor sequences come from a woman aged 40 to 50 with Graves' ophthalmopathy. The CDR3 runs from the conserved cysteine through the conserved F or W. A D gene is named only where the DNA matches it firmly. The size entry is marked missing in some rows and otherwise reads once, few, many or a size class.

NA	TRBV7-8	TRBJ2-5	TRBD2	TGTGCCAGCAGCTTGCCGACTAGCGGACAAGAGACCCAGTACTTC	CASSLPTSGQETQYF
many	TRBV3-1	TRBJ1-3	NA	TGTGCCAGCAGCCAACAGGGCCTCTCTGGAAACACCATATATTTT	CASSQQGLSGNTIYF
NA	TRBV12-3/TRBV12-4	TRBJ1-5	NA	TGTGCCAGCAGTTTTAGACAGTCTAGCAATCAGCCCCAGCATTTT	CASSFRQSSNQPQHF
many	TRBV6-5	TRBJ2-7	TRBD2	TGTGCCAGCAGCCGAAGGACTAGCGGGAACTACGAGCAGTACTTC	CASSRRTSGNYEQYF
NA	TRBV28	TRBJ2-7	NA	TGTGCCAGCAGTTTAGGGTCAGGCCGATCCTACGAGCAGTACTTC	CASSLGSGRSYEQYF
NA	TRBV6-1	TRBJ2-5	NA	TGTGCCAGCAGTAGGAAACAGGGAACGGAGACCCAGTACTTC	CASSRKQGTETQYF
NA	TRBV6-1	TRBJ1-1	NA	TGTGCCAGCAGCCTCACCTGGAACACTGAAGCTTTCTTT	CASSLTWNTEAFF
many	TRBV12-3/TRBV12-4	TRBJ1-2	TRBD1	TGTGCCACCTCTGGACACAGGGGGCGGAACTATGGCTACACCTTC	CATSGHRGRNYGYTF
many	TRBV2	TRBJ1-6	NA	TGTGCCAGCAGTCCCATCCCCTATAATTCACCCCTCCACTTT	CASSPIPYNSPLHF
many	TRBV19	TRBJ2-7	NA	TGTGCCAGTAGTATAGGACCCTGGGTCGAGCAGTACTTC	CASSIGPWVEQYF
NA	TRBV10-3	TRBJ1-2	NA	TGTGCCATCAGTGAGGTGAGGGCCTATGGCTACACCTTC	CAISEVRAYGYTF
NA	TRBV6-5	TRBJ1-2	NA	TGTGCCAGCAGTTCAACTCCGACGGGGGGTGGCTACACCTTC	CASSSTPTGGGYTF
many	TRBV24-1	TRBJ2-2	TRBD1	TGTGCCACCAGTGATCCGACAGGGAACACCGGGGAGTTGTTTTTT	CATSDPTGNTGELFF
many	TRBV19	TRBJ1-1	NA	TGTGCCAGTAGTCCCGCCACAGGCGTTGAAGCTTTCTTT	CASSPATGVEAFF
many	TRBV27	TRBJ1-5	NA	TGTGCCAGCAGGCTAACATCGGCAGGGAGTAGCAATCAGCCCCAGCATTTT	CASRLTSAGSSNQPQHF
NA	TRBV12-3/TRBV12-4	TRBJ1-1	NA	TGTGCCAGCAGTTATGACGGACGGGACACTGAAGCTTTCTTT	CASSYDGRDTEAFF
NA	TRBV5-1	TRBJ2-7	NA	TGCGCCAGCCGTCAGGGCACCACCTCCTACGAGCAGTACTTC	CASRQGTTSYEQYF
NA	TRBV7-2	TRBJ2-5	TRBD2	TGTGCCAGCAGCTCCCCTGAGAGGATTAGCGGGGAAGAGACCCAGTACTTC	CASSSPERISGEETQYF
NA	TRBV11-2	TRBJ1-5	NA	TGTGCCAGCAGTCCTTTTCGGACTTCGAGGGGCAATCAGCCCCAGCATTTT	CASSPFRTSRGNQPQHF
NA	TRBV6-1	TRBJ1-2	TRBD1	TGTGCCAGCCGGGAGACAGGGAACTATGGCTACACCTTC	CASRETGNYGYTF
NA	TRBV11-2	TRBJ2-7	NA	TGTGCCAGCAGCTTAGTAGGGACAAGAGGGACTACCTACGAGCAGTACTTC	CASSLVGTRGTTYEQYF
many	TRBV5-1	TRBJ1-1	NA	TGCGCCAGCAGCCCAAGTTCTGACACTGAAGCTTTCTTT	CASSPSSDTEAFF
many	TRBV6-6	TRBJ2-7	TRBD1	TGTGCCAGCAGTTCCCCTTGGGACAGGGGGCGGACAGACTACGAGCAGTACTTC	CASSSPWDRGRTDYEQYF
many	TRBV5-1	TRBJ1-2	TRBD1	TGCGCCAGCAGCCGGACAGGGGACATCTATGGCTACACCTTC	CASSRTGDIYGYTF
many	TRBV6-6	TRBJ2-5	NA	TGTGCCAGCAGTTACTCCCTGGCCACCCAAGAGACCCAGTACTTC	CASSYSLATQETQYF
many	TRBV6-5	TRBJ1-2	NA	TGTGCCAGCAACCAACAGGGTTCTCGTGGCTACACCTTC	CASNQQGSRGYTF
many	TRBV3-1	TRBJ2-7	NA	TGTGCCAGCAGCCAATCGGACAGACAGAGCTCCTACGAGCAGTACTTC	CASSQSDRQSSYEQYF
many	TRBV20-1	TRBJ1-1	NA	TGCAGTGCTAGAGGCAGGACAGAGAACACTGAAGCTTTCTTT	CSARGRTENTEAFF
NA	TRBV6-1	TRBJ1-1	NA	TGTGCCAGCAGGCCAGGGAGAAGGGGCACTGAAGCTTTCTTT	CASRPGRRGTEAFF
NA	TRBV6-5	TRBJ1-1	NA	TGTGCCAGCAGTACCTCGGAAGCTTTCTTT	CASSTSEAFF
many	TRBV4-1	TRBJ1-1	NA	TGCGCCAGCAGCCAAAAATCCAGGGGAAAGAACACTGAAGCTTTCTTT	CASSQKSRGKNTEAFF
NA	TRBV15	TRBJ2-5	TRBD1	TGTGCCACCAGCAGAGATACAGGCAGGGGGCAAGAGACCCAGTACTTC	CATSRDTGRGQETQYF
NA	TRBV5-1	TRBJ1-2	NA	TGCGCCAGCAGCTTGGCCGTTGGAATTAACTATGGCTACACCTTC	CASSLAVGINYGYTF
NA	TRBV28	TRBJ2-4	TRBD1	TGTGCCAGCAGGGAGACAGGGGGCTTAGGAAACATTCAGTACTTC	CASRETGGLGNIQYF
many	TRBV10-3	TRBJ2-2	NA	TGTGCCATCAGTGAGTCGGTGGGGCGGACCGGGGAGCTGTTTTTT	CAISESVGRTGELFF
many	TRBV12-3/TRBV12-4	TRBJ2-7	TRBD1	TGTGCCAGCAGTAATGACAGGGGGTCCTACGAGCAGTACTTC	CASSNDRGSYEQYF
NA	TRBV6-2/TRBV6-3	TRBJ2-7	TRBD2	TGTGCCAGCAGTTCCACCTCCCCCTTTAGCGGGAGCTTCCAGTACTTC	CASSSTSPFSGSFQYF
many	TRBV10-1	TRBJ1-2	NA	TGCGCCAGCAGTGAGTCAGGGACCTATGGCTACACCTTC	CASSESGTYGYTF
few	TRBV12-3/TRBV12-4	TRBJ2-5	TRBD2	TGTGCCAGCAGTCTTAGGACTAGCGGGAGTAGGGAGACCCAGTACTTC	CASSLRTSGSRETQYF
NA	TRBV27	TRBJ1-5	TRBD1	TGTGCCAGCAGTTCAGGACAGGGGTCTACGAATCAGCCCCAGCATTTT	CASSSGQGSTNQPQHF